This T cell receptor (beta chain) was identified during a study of beta chain features in type 1 diabetes. The study, taken as a whole, reports: HLA influence on TCRB rearrangement stayed unresolved here. Shorter TCRB CDR3s, moderately but significantly so, were found in Type 1 diabetes patients in all four CD4+ subsets. PCR could preferentially amplify shorter templates, alike in patients and controls.

Germline CDR1 LNHNV, CDR2 YYDKDF (reference sequence). V was shortened by 1 base and J by 0 bases, with 13 bases between the two germline ends. The CDR3 length is 17 residues. TCRB transcripts that were expressed got sequenced, as all of the isolated RNA had been reverse transcribed. TCRdb's copy holds only in-frame clones and misses some; the assay was immunoSEQ multiplex PCR. The table has 100,000 to 150,000 clones, 9% seen once; the top ten hold under 0.9%. In regard to this clone: Its antigen remains unidentified.

The sample taken for sequencing was central memory CD4+ T cells from blood. The receptor's source is a man younger than 40 with type 1 diabetes. The J gene is TRBJ2-1, the V gene TRBV15, with D maybe TRBD1 (5 bases). CDR3 amino acids: CATSRGRAMSSYNEQFF. CDR3 sequence (DNA): TGTGCCACCAGCAGAGGCAGGGCGATGAGCTCCTACAATGAGCAGTTCTTC.